This TCR beta chain is from a study of cytomegalovirus exposure and HLA in healthy donors. Overall study results and limits: Later analysis indicated greater clonal expansion among HLA-associated TCR beta chains than among equally common other chains.

CDR3 length: 14 amino acids. Trimming pared 1 base from V and 4 bases from J, leaving 11 bases between. In germline, CDR1 is SGHTA, CDR2 FQGTGA. The primer mix had 60 Vbeta and 13 Jbeta primers. As processed by the authors: It was a later analysis that counted around 85 million unique TCR beta chains, of which roughly 11 million were shared. The protocol was immunoSEQ multiplex PCR, while the TCRdb copy is restricted to in-frame clones and leaves out a portion. That table is the source of V, J and clone size, and D and trimming were worked out from the DNA. The sample has under 250,000 clones, just over 75% seen once. This clone was observed a single time. Its cognate antigen is unknown.

The chain is built from TRBV7-3 and TRBJ2-7, with D possibly TRBD2 on 5 matching bases. The sequencing sample was made of PBMCs. This TCR came from a man under 40 in good health and CMV-seronegative. The CDR3 reads CASSLKRERYEQYF. The DNA for the CDR3 is TGTGCCAGCAGCTTAAAGAGGGAGAGGTACGAGCAGTACTTC.